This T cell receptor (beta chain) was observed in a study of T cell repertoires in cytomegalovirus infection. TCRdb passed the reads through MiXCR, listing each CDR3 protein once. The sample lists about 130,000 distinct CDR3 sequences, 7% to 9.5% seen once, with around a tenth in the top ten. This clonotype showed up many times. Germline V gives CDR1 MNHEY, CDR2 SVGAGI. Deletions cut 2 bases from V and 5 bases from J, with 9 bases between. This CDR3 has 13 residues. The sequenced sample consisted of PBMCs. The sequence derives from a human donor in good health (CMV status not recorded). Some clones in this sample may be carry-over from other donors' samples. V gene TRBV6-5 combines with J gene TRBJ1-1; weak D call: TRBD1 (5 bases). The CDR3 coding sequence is TGTGCCAGCAGTTACGGGGGTGGGACTGAAGCTTTCTTT. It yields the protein CASSYGGGTEAFF.